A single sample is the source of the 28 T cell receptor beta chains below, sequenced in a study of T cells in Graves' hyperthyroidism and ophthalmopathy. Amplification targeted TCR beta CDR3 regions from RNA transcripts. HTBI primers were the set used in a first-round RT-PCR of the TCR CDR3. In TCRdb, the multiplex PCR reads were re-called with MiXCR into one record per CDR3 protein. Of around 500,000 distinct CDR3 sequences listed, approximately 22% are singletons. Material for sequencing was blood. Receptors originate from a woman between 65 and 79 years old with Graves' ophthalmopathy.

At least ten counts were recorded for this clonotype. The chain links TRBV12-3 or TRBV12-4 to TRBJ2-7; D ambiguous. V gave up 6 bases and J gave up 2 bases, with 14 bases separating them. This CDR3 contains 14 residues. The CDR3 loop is CASSRDTVTYEQYF. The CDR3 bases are TGTGCCAGCAGCCGAGACACAGTAACCTACGAGCAGTACTTC.

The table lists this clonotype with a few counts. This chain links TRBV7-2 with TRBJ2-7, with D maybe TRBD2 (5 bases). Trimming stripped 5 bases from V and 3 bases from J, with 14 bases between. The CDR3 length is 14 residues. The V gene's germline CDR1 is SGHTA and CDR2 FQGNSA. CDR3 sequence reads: CASSRTSIGYEQYF. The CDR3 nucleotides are TGTGCCAGCAGCCGAACTAGTATCGGCTACGAGCAGTACTTC.

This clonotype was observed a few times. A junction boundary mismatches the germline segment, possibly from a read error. For the CDR3, the DNA is TGTGCTAGCAGCCCGCATTGGGAAAGCACAGATACGCAGTATTTT. It encodes CASSPHWESTDTQYF. The chain links TRBV7-7 to TRBJ2-3; D is unclear. Germline lookup yields CDR1 SSHAT and CDR2 FNYEAQ (reference sequence). The CDR3 loop spans 15 amino acids.

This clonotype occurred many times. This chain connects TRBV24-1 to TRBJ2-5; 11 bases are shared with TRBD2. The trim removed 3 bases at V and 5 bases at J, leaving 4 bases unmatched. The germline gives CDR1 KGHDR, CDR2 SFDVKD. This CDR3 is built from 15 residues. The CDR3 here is CATSDGTSGAETQYF. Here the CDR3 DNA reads TGTGCCACCAGTGATGGGACTAGCGGCGCCGAGACCCAGTACTTC.

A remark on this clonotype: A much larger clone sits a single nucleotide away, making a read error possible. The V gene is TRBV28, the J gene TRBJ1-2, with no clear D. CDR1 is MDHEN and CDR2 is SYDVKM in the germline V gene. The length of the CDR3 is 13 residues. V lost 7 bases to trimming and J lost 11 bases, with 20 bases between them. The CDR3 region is CASTSLGRHPYTF. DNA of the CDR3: TGTGCCAGCACCTCTCTGGGCAGGCATCCTTACACCTTC.

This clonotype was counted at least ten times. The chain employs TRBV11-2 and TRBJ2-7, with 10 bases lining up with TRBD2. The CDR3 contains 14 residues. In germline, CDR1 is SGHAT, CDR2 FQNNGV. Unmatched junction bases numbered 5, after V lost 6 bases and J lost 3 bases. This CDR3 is CASRAGLAVYEQYF. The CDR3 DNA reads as TGTGCCAGCAGGGCTGGACTAGCGGTCTACGAGCAGTACTTC.

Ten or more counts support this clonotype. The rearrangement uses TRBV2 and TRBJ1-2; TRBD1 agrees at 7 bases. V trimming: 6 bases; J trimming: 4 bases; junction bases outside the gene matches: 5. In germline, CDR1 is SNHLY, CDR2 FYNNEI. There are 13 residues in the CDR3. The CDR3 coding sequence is TGTGCCAGCAGGGAGGGACAGATCTATGGCTACACCTTC. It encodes CASREGQIYGYTF.

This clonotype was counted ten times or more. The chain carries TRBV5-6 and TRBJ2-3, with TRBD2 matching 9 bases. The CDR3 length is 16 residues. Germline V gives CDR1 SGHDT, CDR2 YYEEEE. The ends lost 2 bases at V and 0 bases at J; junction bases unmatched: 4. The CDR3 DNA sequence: TGTGCCAGCAGCTTTATCCTAGCGGGAAGCACAGATACGCAGTATTTT. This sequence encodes CASSFILAGSTDTQYF. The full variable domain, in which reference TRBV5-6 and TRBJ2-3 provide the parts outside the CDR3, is DAGVTQSPTHLIKTRGQQVTLRCSPKSGHDTVSWYQQALGQGPQFIFQYYEEEERQRGNFPDRFSGHQFPNYSSELNVNALLLGDSALYLCASSFILAGSTDTQYFGPGTRLTVL.

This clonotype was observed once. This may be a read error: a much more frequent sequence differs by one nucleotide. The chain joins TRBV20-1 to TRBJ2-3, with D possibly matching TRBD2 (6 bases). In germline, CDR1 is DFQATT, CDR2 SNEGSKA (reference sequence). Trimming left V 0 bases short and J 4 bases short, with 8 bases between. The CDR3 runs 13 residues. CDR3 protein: CSAREAGPDTQYF. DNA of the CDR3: TGCAGTGCTAGAGAAGCGGGCCCAGATACGCAGTATTTT.

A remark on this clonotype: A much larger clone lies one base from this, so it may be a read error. CDR3 sequence reads: CVSSPGLAILTDTQYF. CDR3 DNA: TGTGTCAGCAGCCCTGGACTAGCGATCTTAACAGATACGCAGTATTTT. The chain couples TRBV12-3 or TRBV12-4 to TRBJ2-3, with 9 bases identical to TRBD2. The CDR3 has 16 residues.

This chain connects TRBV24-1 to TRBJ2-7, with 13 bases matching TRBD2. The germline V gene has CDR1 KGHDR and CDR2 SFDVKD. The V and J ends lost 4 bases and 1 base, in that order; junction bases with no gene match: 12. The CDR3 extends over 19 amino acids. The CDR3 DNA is TGTGCCACCAGTGACGGGAAACTAGCGGGAGGGCCGGGGTCCTACGAGCAGTACTTC. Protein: CATSDGKLAGGPGSYEQYF.

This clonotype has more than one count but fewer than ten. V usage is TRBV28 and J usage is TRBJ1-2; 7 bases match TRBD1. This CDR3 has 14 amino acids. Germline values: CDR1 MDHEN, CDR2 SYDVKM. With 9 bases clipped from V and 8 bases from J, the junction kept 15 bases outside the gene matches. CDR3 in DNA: TGTGCCAGTATATACCGGGACAGAGTCTTGGGCTACACCTTC. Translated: CASIYRDRVLGYTF.

CDR3 bases: TGCAGTGCTATAAGTGGGTCCAACTATGGCTACACCTTC. Translating gives CSAISGSNYGYTF. The rearrangement uses TRBV20-1 and TRBJ1-2; no clear D gene. V was pared by 4 bases and J by 2 bases, with 11 bases between. The CDR3 contains 13 residues. CDR1 and CDR2 (germline): DFQATT, SNEGSKA (reference sequence).

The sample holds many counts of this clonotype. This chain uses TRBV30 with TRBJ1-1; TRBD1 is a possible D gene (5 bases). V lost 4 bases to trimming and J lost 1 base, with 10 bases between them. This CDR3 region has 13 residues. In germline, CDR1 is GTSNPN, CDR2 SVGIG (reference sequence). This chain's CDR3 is CAWKGRENTEAFF. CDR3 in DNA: TGTGCCTGGAAGGGACGGGAGAACACTGAAGCTTTCTTT.

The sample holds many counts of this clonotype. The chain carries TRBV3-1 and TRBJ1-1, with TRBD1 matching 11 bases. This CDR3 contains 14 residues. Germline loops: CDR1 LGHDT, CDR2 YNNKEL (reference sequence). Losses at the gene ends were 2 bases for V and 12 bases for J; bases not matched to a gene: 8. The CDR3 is CASSQRGQGARTFF. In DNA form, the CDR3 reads TGTGCCAGCAGCCAAAGAGGACAGGGGGCAAGGACTTTCTTT. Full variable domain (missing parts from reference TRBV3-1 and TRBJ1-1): DTAVSQTPKYLVTQMGNDKSIKCEQNLGHDTMYWYKQDSKKFLKIMFSYNNKELIINETVPNRFSPKSPDKAHLNLHINSLELGDSAVYFCASSQRGQGARTFFGQGTRLTVV.

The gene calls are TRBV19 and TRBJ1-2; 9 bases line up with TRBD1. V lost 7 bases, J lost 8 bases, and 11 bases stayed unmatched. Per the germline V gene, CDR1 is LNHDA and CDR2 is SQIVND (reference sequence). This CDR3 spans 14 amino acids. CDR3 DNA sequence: TGTGCCAGTACTCTCGGGACAGGGAATGTAGGCTACACCTTC. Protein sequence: CASTLGTGNVGYTF. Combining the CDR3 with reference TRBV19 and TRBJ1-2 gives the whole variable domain DGGITQSPKYLFRKEGQNVTLSCEQNLNHDAMYWYRQDPGQGLRLIYYSQIVNDFQKGDIAEGYSVSREKKESFPLTVTSAQKNPTAFYLCASTLGTGNVGYTFGSGTRLTVV.

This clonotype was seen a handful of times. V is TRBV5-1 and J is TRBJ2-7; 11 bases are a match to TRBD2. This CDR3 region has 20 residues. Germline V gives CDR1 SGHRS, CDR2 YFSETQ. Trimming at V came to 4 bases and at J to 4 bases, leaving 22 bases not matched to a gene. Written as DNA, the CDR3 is TGCGCCAGCAGCAGGGGCTTGACAGGCGCCGGGACTAGCGGACTTTACGAGCAGTACTTC. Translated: CASSRGLTGAGTSGLYEQYF.

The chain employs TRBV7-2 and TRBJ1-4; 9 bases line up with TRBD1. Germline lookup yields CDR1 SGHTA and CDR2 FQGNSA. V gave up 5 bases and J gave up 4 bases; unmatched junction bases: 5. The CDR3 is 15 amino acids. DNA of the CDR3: TGTGCCAGCAGCAAACCGGGACAGGGTAATGAAAAACTGTTTTTT. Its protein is CASSKPGQGNEKLFF.

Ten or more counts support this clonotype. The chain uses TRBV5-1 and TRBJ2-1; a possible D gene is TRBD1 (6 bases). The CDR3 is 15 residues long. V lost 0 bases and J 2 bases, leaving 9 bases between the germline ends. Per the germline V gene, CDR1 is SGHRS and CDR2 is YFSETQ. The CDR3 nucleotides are TGCGCCAGCAGCTTGGACAGGGCCACCTACAATGAGCAGTTCTTC. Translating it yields CASSLDRATYNEQFF.

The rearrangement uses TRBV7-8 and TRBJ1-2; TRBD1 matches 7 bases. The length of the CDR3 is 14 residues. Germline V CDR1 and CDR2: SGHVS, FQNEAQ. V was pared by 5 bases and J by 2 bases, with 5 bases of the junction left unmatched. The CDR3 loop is CASSPGQENYGYTF. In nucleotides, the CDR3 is TGTGCCAGCAGCCCAGGACAGGAAAACTATGGCTACACCTTC.

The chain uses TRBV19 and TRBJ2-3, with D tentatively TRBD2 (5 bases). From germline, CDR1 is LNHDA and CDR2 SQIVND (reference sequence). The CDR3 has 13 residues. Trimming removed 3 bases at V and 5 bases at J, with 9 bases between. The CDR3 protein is CASSMAAGDTQYF. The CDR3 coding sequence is TGTGCCAGTAGTATGGCGGCGGGAGATACGCAGTATTTT.

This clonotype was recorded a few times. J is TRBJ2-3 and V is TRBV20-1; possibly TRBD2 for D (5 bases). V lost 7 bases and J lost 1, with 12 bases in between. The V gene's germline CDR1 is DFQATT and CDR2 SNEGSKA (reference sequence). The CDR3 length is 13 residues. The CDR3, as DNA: TGCAGTGTCACCCCAGCGGGCACAGATACGCAGTATTTT. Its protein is CSVTPAGTDTQYF.

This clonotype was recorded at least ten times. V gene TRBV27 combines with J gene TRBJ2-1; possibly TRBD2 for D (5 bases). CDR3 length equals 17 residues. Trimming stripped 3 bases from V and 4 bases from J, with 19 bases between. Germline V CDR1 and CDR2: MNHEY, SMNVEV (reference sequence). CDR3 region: CASSLLGAASRYNEQFF. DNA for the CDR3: TGTGCCAGCAGTTTGTTGGGTGCGGCTAGCCGGTACAATGAGCAGTTCTTC.

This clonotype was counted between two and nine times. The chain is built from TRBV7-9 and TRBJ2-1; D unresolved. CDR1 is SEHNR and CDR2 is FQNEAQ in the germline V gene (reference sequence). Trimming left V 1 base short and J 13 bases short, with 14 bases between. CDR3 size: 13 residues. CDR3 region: CASSLEWAVNQFF. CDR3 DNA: TGTGCCAGCAGCTTAGAATGGGCGGTAAACCAGTTCTTC.

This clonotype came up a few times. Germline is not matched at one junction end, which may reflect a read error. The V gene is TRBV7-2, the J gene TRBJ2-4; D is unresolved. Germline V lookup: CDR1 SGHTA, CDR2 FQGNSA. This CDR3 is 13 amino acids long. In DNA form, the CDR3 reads TGCGCCAGCAGCCAAGATGTACAGACCATTCAGTACTTC. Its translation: CASSQDVQTIQYF.

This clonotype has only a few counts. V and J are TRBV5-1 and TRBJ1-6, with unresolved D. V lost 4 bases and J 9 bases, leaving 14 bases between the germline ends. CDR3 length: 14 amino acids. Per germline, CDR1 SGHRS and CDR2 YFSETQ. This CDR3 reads CASSPHGNPSPLHF. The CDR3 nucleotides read TGCGCCAGCAGCCCACATGGAAACCCTTCACCCCTCCACTTT.

The CDR3 DNA reads as TGTGCCAGCAGTTATGGTCTCTACTATGGCTACACCTTC. This translates into CASSYGLYYGYTF. This chain uses TRBV6-5 with TRBJ1-2; no definite D call. Per the germline V gene, CDR1 is MNHEY and CDR2 is SVGAGI. CDR3 size: 13 residues. Trimming removed 3 bases from V and 3 bases from J, with 8 bases in between.

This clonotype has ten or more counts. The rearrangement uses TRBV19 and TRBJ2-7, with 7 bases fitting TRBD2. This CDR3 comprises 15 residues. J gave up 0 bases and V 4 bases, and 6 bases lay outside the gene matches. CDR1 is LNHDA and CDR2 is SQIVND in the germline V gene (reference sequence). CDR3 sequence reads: CASSTGGPNSYEQYF. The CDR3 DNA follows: TGTGCCAGTAGTACGGGGGGACCTAACTCCTACGAGCAGTACTTC. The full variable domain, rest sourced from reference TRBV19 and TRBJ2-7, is DGGITQSPKYLFRKEGQNVTLSCEQNLNHDAMYWYRQDPGQGLRLIYYSQIVNDFQKGDIAEGYSVSREKKESFPLTVTSAQKNPTAFYLCASSTGGPNSYEQYFGPGTRLTVT.